Here is one T cell receptor (beta chain) with its context. This same CDR3 is encoded by further DNA sequences in the sample. The sample originates from a study of blood T cell repertoires in COVID-19. At the level of the study: From T cells, B-cell-depleted T cells, or PBMCs came the material, which was cDNA or gDNA.

V trimming: 1 base; J trimming: 3 bases; junction bases outside the gene matches: 3. Germline-derived CDR1 and CDR2 are LNHDA and SQIVND (reference sequence). This CDR3 comprises 15 residues. Per the study methods: Estimation of nucleated cell counts was performed using reference gene primer amplification. The repertoire was sequenced with immunoSEQ multiplex PCR; TCRdb's copy has only in-frame clones and lacks some. Clone size and the V and J calls come from that table; the DNA yielded D and trimming. Counted here are 350,000 or so clones, about 87% occurring once; the ten biggest clones make up roughly 1.7%. Seattle researchers signed up patients amid active infection and tracked them longitudinally.

The sequenced sample consisted of peripheral blood. This sequence joins TRBV19 and TRBJ1-5; 7 nucleotides align to TRBD1. This clonotype originated in a woman aged 30 to 39 with COVID-19, enrolled during active disease. The CDR3 bases are TGTGCCAGTAGTATAGGACAGGGTTTCAATCAGCCCCAGCATTTT. It codes for CASSIGQGFNQPQHF.